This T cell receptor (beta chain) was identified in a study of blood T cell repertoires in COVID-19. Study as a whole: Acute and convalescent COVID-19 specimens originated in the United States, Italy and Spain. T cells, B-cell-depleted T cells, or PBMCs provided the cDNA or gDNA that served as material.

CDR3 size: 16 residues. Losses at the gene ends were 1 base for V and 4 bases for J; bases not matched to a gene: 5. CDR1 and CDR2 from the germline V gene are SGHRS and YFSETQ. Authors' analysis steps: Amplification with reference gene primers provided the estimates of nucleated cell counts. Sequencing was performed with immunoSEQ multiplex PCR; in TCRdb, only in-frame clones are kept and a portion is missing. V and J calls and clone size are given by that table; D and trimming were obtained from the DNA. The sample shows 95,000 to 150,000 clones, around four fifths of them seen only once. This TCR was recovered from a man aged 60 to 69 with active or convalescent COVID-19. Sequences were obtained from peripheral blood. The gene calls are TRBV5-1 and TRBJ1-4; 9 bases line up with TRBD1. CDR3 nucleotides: TGCGCCAGCAGCTTGCAGGGGACAGGGATTAATGAAAAACTGTTTTTT. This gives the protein CASSLQGTGINEKLFF.